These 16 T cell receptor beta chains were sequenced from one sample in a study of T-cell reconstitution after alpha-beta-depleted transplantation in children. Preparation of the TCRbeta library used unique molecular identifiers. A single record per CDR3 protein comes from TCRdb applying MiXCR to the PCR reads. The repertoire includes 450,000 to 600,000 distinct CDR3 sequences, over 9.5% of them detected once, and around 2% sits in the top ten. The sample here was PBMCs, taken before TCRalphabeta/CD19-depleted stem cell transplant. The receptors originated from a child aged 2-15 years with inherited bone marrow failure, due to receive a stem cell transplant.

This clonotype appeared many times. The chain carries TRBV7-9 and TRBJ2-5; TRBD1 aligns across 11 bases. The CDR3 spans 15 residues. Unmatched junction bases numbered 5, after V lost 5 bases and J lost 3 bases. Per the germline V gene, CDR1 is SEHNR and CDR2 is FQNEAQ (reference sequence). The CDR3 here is CASSPGTGGEETQYF. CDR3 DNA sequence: TGTGCCAGCAGCCCCGGGACAGGGGGAGAAGAGACCCAGTACTTC.

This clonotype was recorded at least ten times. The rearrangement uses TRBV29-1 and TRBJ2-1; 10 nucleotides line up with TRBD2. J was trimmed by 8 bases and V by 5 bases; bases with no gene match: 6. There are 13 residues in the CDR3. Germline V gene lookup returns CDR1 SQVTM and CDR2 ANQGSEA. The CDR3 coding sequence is TGCAGCGTTCTGGGGCTAGCGGGAGATGAGCAGTTCTTC. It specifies CSVLGLAGDEQFF.

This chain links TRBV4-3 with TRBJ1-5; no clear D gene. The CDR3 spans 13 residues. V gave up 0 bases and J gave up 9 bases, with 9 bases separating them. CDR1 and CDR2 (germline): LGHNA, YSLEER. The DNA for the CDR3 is TGCGCCAGCAGCCAAGATGGTACGACGCCCCAGCATTTT. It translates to CASSQDGTTPQHF.

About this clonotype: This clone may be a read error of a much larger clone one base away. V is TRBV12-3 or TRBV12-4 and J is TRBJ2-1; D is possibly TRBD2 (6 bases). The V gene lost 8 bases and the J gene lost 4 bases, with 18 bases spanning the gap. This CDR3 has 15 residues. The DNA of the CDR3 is TGTGCCAGCGCATTTTCGGGAGTTCTGTACAATGAGCAGTTCTTC. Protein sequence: CASAFSGVLYNEQFF.

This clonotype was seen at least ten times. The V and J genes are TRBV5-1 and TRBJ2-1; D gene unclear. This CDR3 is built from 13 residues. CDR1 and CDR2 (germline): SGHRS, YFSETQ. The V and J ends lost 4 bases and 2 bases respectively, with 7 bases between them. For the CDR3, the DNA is TGCGCCAGCAGCACCGACCCCTACAATGAGCAGTTCTTC. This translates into CASSTDPYNEQFF.

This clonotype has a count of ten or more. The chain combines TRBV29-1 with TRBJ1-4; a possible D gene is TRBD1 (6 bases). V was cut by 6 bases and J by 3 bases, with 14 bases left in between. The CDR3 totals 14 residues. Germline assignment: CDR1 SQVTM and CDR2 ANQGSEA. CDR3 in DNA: TGCAGCGTGGGGGGGCGCTTGGCTAATGAAAAACTGTTTTTT. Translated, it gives CSVGGRLANEKLFF.

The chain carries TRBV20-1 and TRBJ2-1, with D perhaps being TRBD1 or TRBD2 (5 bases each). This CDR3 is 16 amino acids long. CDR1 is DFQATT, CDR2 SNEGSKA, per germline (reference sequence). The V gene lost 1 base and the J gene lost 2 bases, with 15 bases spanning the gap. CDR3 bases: TGCAGTGCTAGAGCCCGGGGCCCGAGTCCCTACAATGAGCAGTTCTTC. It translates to CSARARGPSPYNEQFF.

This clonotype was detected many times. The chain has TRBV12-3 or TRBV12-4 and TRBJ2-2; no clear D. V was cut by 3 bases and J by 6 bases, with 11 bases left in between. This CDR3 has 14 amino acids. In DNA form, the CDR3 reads TGTGCCAGCAGTTTCCCGGCTTCGGCCGGGGAGCTGTTTTTT. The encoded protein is CASSFPASAGELFF.

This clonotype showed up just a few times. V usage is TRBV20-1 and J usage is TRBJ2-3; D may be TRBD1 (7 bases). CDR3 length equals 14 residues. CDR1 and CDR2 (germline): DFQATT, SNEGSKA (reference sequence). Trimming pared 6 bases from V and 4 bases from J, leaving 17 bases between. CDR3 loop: CSAKTGRFPDTQYF. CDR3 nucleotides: TGCAGTGCAAAGACAGGGAGGTTCCCAGATACGCAGTATTTT.

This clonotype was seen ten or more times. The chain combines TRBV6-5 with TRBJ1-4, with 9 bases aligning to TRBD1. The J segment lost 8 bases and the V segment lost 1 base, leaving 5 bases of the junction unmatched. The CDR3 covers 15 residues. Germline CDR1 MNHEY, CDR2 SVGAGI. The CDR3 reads CASSYFGTGREKLFF. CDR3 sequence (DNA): TGTGCCAGCAGTTACTTCGGGACAGGGAGAGAAAAACTGTTTTTT.

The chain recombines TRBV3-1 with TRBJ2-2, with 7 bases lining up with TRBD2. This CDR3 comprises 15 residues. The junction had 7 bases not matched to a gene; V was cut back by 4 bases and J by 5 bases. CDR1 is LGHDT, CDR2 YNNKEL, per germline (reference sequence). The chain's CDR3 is CASSLRGRETGELFF. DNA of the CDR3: TGTGCCAGCAGCCTAAGAGGGAGGGAGACCGGGGAGCTGTTTTTT.

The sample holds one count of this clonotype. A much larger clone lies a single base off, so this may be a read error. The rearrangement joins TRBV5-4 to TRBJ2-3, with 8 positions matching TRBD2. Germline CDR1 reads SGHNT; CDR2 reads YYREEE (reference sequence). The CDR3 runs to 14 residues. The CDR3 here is CASSYSGVTDPQYF. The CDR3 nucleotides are TGTGCCAGCAGCTATAGCGGGGTCACAGATCCGCAGTATTTT.

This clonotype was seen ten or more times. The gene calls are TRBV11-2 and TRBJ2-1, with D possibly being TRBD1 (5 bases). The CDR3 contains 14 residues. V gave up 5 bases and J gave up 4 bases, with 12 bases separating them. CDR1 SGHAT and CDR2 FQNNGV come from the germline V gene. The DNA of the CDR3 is TGTGCCAGCAGCAACCGTTCAGGGTACAATGAGCAGTTCTTC. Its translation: CASSNRSGYNEQFF.

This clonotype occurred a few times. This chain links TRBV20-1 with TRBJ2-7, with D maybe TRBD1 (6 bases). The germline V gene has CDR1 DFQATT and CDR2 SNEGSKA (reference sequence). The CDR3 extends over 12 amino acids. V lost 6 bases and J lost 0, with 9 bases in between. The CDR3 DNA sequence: TGCAGTGCGAGACAGGACTCCTACGAGCAGTACTTC. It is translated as CSARQDSYEQYF.

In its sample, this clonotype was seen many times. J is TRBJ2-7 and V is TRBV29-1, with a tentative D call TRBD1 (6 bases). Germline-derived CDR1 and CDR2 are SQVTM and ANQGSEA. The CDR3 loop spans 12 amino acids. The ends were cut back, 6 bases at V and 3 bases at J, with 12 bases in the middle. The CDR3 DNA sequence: TGCAGCGTCCAGATACAGGGCTACGAGCAGTACTTC. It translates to CSVQIQGYEQYF.

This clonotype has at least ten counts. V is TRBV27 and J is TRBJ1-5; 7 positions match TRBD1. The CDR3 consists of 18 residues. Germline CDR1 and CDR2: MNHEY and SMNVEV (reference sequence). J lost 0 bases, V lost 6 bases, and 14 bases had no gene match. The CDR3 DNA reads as TGTGCCAGCAGCGCTAACCCGACAGGGCCATATAGCAATCAGCCCCAGCATTTT. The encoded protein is CASSANPTGPYSNQPQHF.